One sample yielded the 21 T cell receptor beta chains listed below, sequenced in a study of T cells in Graves' hyperthyroidism and ophthalmopathy. Amplified TCR beta CDR3 regions came from RNA transcripts. In the first-round RT-PCR of the TCR CDR3, the HTBI primer set was used. TCRdb re-derived calls from the multiplex PCR reads in MiXCR, one entry per CDR3 protein. The table shows 350,000 to 400,000 distinct CDR3 sequences, with 14% occurring only once. The sequencing input was blood. These receptors all come from an older woman with Graves' hyperthyroidism.

The CDR3 DNA reads TGCAGCGTTGAGTACGGGGCCTTCAAGGGAGCTTTCTTT. It is translated as CSVEYGAFKGAFF. The gene calls are TRBV29-1 and TRBJ1-1; TRBD1 is a possible D gene (5 bases). Per germline, CDR1 SQVTM and CDR2 ANQGSEA. There are 13 residues in the CDR3. With 3 bases removed from V and 10 bases from J, the gap between germline ends came to 18 bases.

This clonotype was found many times. This chain connects TRBV2 to TRBJ2-3; TRBD2 matches 8 bases. CDR3 length: 14 residues. V shed 7 bases, J shed 3 bases, and the junction held 6 bases outside the gene matches. Per germline, CDR1 SNHLY and CDR2 FYNNEI. CDR3 in amino acids: CASMGLVETDTQYF. CDR3 coding DNA: TGTGCCAGCATGGGACTAGTGGAGACAGATACGCAGTATTTT. Combining the CDR3 with reference TRBV2 and TRBJ2-3 gives the whole variable domain EPEVTQTPSHQVTQMGQEVILRCVPISNHLYFYWYRQILGQKVEFLVSFYNNEISEKSEIFDDQFSVERPDGSNFTLKIRSTKLEDSAMYFCASMGLVETDTQYFGPGTRLTVL.

This clonotype was seen a handful of times. The chain uses TRBV20-1 and TRBJ1-2; the D is unclear. Germline CDR1 DFQATT, CDR2 SNEGSKA (reference sequence). Trimming left V 5 bases short and J 6 bases short, with 13 bases between. This CDR3 spans 12 amino acids. CDR3 bases: TGCAGTGCTGTGGGAGAAGGCCATGGCTACACCTTC. Residues: CSAVGEGHGYTF.

This clonotype was counted at least ten times. The chain links TRBV11-2 to TRBJ1-2; D ambiguous. The CDR3 covers 15 residues. Germline CDR1 reads SGHAT; CDR2 reads FQNNGV. The V gene lost 5 bases and the J gene lost 0 bases, with 13 bases spanning the gap. The CDR3 here is CASSPSGSTNYGYTF. The CDR3 bases are TGTGCCAGCAGCCCATCGGGGTCAACTAACTATGGCTACACCTTC.

Turning to this clonotype: Possible read error: a much larger clone is one base away. A read error is likely, as this CDR3 ends without the conserved phenylalanine or tryptophan. The CDR3 nucleotides are TGCAGTGCCACAGGGGGAGGCGGTTACAATGAGCAGTTCTCC. Translation: CSATGGGGYNEQFS. The chain recombines TRBV20-1 with TRBJ2-1; 8 bases map to TRBD1. Germline loops: CDR1 DFQATT, CDR2 SNEGSKA (reference sequence). Trimming at V came to 6 bases and at J to 4 bases, leaving 8 bases not matched to a gene. This CDR3 is built from 14 residues.

The CDR3, as DNA: TGTGCCAGCAGTGGGTACCAGAACACTGAAGCTTTCTTT. This gives the protein CASSGYQNTEAFF. This chain uses TRBV6-2 or TRBV6-3 with TRBJ1-1; no clear D. The CDR3 runs to 13 residues. Germline CDR1 and CDR2: MNHEY and SVGEGT. V was trimmed by 5 bases and J by 1 base, leaving 8 bases between them.

The genes are TRBV11-3 and TRBJ2-3, with TRBD2 matching 7 bases. Per germline, CDR1 SGHNT and CDR2 YENEEA. Losses at the gene ends were 5 bases for V and 7 bases for J; bases not matched to a gene: 12. The CDR3 is 15 amino acids. CDR3 in amino acids: CASSGGGGEENTQYF. The CDR3 coding sequence is TGTGCCAGCAGCGGGGGGGGGGGGGAGGAAAATACGCAGTATTTT.

This clonotype was counted many times. The chain is built from TRBV5-1 and TRBJ2-1; 10 bases are shared with TRBD2. This CDR3 spans 17 amino acids. Germline CDR1 and CDR2: SGHRS and YFSETQ. J was trimmed by 8 bases and V by 1 base; bases with no gene match: 12. The CDR3 bases are TGCGCCAGCAGCTTGTCACCCATTGGAGCGGGAGGGGATGAGCAGTTCTTC. Translated, it gives CASSLSPIGAGGDEQFF. The variable domain in full, completed from reference TRBV5-1 and TRBJ2-1, reads KAGVTQTPRYLIKTRGQQVTLSCSPISGHRSVSWYQQTPGQGLQFLFEYFSETQRNKGNFPGRFSGRQFSNSRSEMNVSTLELGDSALYLCASSLSPIGAGGDEQFFGPGTRLTVL.

This clonotype was counted at least ten times. V and J are TRBV20-1 and TRBJ2-4; D is perhaps TRBD2 (5 bases). Trimming left V 6 bases short and J 3 bases short, with 15 bases between. This CDR3 is built from 14 residues. Germline V gene data show CDR1 as DFQATT and CDR2 as SNEGSKA (reference sequence). CDR3 sequence reads: CSANPSGNKNIQYF. DNA of the CDR3: TGCAGTGCCAACCCATCCGGGAACAAAAACATTCAGTACTTC.

This clonotype was seen at least ten times. V is TRBV28 and J is TRBJ2-7; D unclear. The ends were cut back, 6 bases at V and 0 bases at J, with 15 bases in the middle. Germline loops: CDR1 MDHEN, CDR2 SYDVKM. The CDR3 has 15 residues. The CDR3 DNA reads as TGTGCCAGCAGCACCTTTGGGTATAGCTCCTACGAGCAGTACTTC. Translated: CASSTFGYSSYEQYF.

This clonotype occurred many times. The chain employs TRBV11-3 and TRBJ2-1; 7 bases are shared with TRBD2. The germline V gene has CDR1 SGHNT and CDR2 YENEEA. The V gene end was trimmed by 1 base and the J gene end by 3 bases; junction bases not matched to a gene: 3. The length of the CDR3 is 15 residues. The CDR3 loop is CASSLGGRIYNEQFF. CDR3 in DNA: TGTGCCAGCAGCTTAGGCGGGAGAATCTACAATGAGCAGTTCTTC.

This clonotype was recorded at least ten times. The chain has TRBV11-2 and TRBJ1-6; 9 bases fit TRBD1. The germline V gene has CDR1 SGHAT and CDR2 FQNNGV. The CDR3 extends over 17 amino acids. J was trimmed by 3 bases and V by 5 bases; bases with no gene match: 8. The CDR3 loop is CASSAGQGTNYNSPLHF. As DNA, the CDR3 is TGTGCCAGCAGCGCAGGACAGGGGACAAACTATAATTCACCCCTCCACTTT.

This clonotype has ten or more counts. The gene calls are TRBV2 and TRBJ1-1; 7 nucleotides line up with TRBD1. The germline CDR1 and CDR2 sequences are SNHLY and FYNNEI. The CDR3 spans 14 residues. V lost 7 bases, J lost 2 bases, and 7 bases stayed unmatched. CDR3 amino acids: CASKPGGKNTEAFF. CDR3 DNA: TGTGCCAGCAAGCCAGGGGGGAAAAACACTGAAGCTTTCTTT.

The chain carries TRBV12-3 or TRBV12-4 and TRBJ1-3; tentative D call: TRBD1 (6 bases). V dropped 2 bases and J dropped 5 bases, with 13 bases sitting between them. This CDR3 has 15 amino acids. CDR3 residues: CASSLWGAGRNTIYF. The CDR3 DNA follows: TGTGCCAGCAGTTTATGGGGGGCAGGGAGAAACACCATATATTTT.

This clonotype has ten or more counts. The chain is built from TRBV6-5 and TRBJ1-1; no firm D call. Germline assignment: CDR1 MNHEY and CDR2 SVGAGI. Trimming stripped 2 bases from V and 1 base from J, with 8 bases between. The CDR3 is 14 amino acids. CDR3 sequence reads: CASSYGLANTEAFF. The DNA of the CDR3 is TGTGCCAGCAGTTACGGGTTAGCGAACACTGAAGCTTTCTTT.

This clonotype showed up just a few times. The chain has TRBV2 and TRBJ2-7, with TRBD2 matching 8 bases. The V segment lost 6 bases and the J segment 9 bases; nucleotides outside the gene matches: 7. The CDR3 is made up of 12 amino acids. Germline V gene data show CDR1 as SNHLY and CDR2 as FYNNEI. CDR3 residues: CASRAGVRGQYF. In DNA form, the CDR3 reads TGTGCCAGCAGAGCGGGGGTCCGTGGGCAGTACTTC.

The chain recombines TRBV6-1 with TRBJ2-7, with 7 bases identical to TRBD2. Germline lookup yields CDR1 MNHNS and CDR2 SASEGT. With V trimmed by 6 bases and J by 3 bases, 14 bases remained unmatched. The CDR3 extends over 16 amino acids. CDR3 sequence (DNA): TGTGCCAGCAGCCGTGGGGGGGGTGGGTCCCTCTACGAGCAGTACTTC. Translating it yields CASSRGGGGSLYEQYF.

This clonotype has at least ten counts. The rearrangement links TRBV28 to TRBJ2-3, with 8 bases identical to TRBD1. Looked up from germline, CDR1 is MDHEN and CDR2 is SYDVKM. The length of the CDR3 is 16 residues. V lost 7 bases, J lost 4 bases, and 13 bases stayed unmatched. CDR3 loop: CASIPAAGGGADTQYF. For the CDR3, the DNA is TGTGCCAGCATTCCTGCGGCAGGGGGCGGCGCAGATACGCAGTATTTT. Looking up the rest from reference TRBV28 and TRBJ2-3 gives the full variable domain: DVKVTQSSRYLVKRTGEKVFLECVQDMDHENMFWYRQDPGLGLRLIYFSYDVKMKEKGDIPEGYSVSREKKERFSLILESASTNQTSMYLCASIPAAGGGADTQYFGPGTRLTVL.

This clonotype was seen many times. This chain uses TRBV6-1 with TRBJ2-7; D gene unclear. V lost 2 bases and J lost 1, with 18 bases in between. Germline values: CDR1 MNHNS, CDR2 SASEGT. The CDR3 has 17 amino acids. CDR3 DNA: TGTGCCAGCAGTGAAAATGCGGCCGGGCTCCCATCCTACGAGCAGTACTTC. Its protein is CASSENAAGLPSYEQYF.

This clonotype was observed at least ten times. The chain links TRBV20-1 to TRBJ2-3; 11 bases match TRBD2. The germline gives CDR1 DFQATT, CDR2 SNEGSKA (reference sequence). The CDR3 totals 19 residues. The V segment lost 6 bases and the J segment 0 bases; nucleotides outside the gene matches: 17. As DNA, the CDR3 is TGCAGTGCCCCAAACCCCCGGTTAGCGGGAGGGCCGAGCACAGATACGCAGTATTTT. The encoded protein is CSAPNPRLAGGPSTDTQYF.

About this clonotype: At one boundary the junction diverges from the germline segment, which might be a read error. This sequence joins TRBV7-9 and TRBJ1-3; D not certain. The length of the CDR3 is 16 residues. Per the germline V gene, CDR1 is SEHNR and CDR2 is FQNEAQ (reference sequence). CDR3 sequence (DNA): TGTGCCGGCAGCTTAGCGCCGGCCACCTCTGGAAACACCATATATTTT. This translates into CAGSLAPATSGNTIYF. Based on the CDR3 plus reference TRBV7-9 and TRBJ1-3, the full variable domain is DTGVSQNPRHKITKRGQNVTFRCDPISEHNRLYWYRQTLGQGPEFLTYFQNEAQLEKSRLLSDRFSAERPKGSFSTLEIQRTEQGDSAMYLCAGSLAPATSGNTIYFGEGSWLTVV.